This T cell receptor (beta chain) was sequenced during a study of T cell responses to AZD1222 COVID-19 vaccine. Turning to this clone: What it recognizes is unknown.

Study conclusions and caveats: Once two AZD1222 doses were given, Spike-specific TCR breadth and depth went up. Donors were largely white British and mainly female; clonal diversity was possibly underestimated. It was only five to seven AZD1222 recipients who were seropositive at baseline. Targeting of unmutated variant regions was reportedly seen in nearly half of spike-specific TCRs.

Repertoires were generated with immunoSEQ multiplex PCR, while TCRdb's copy carries only in-frame clones and drops some. Of more than 120,000 clones in the sample, approximately 90% were seen once. The CDR3 loop spans 16 amino acids. CDR1 SEHNR and CDR2 FQNEAQ come from the germline V gene (reference sequence). Trimming took 6 bases from V and 9 from J, leaving 26 bases between them. The sample here was peripheral blood, taken 28 days after the second AZD1222 dose. This receptor was taken from an adult who received the AZD1222 COVID-19 vaccine. This chain joins TRBV7-9 and TRBJ2-5, with TRBD1 as a possible D gene (6 bases). The CDR3 DNA reads as TGTGCCAGCAGTTCCAAACAGGGCTTAACCCTGGGGGCCCAGTACTTC. It codes for CASSSKQGLTLGAQYF.